The rows below give T cell receptor beta chains drawn from one sample of a study of T-cell reconstitution after alpha-beta-depleted transplantation in children. TCRdb itself ran the PCR reads through MiXCR, one entry per CDR3 protein. This sample carries more than 75,000 distinct CDR3 sequences, less than 25% of them seen once, and the ten largest clones take over 20%. This specimen consisted of PBMCs, obtained before TCRalphabeta/CD19-depleted stem cell transplant. The receptors here all came from a boy between 2 and 10 years old with acute lymphoblastic leukemia, due to receive a stem cell transplant. Each CDR3 is given with its conserved first and last residue. D genes are given only for firm matches. Clone size is stated in some rows and not others, as once, few, many or a class when expanded.

J gene	D gene	clone size	V gene	CDR3 DNA	CDR3 protein
TRBJ2-1	TRBD2	few	TRBV7-2	TGTGCCAGCAGCGCGGGACTAGCTCAGTTCTTC	CASSAGLAQFF
TRBJ2-5	NA	NA	TRBV12-3/TRBV12-4	TGTGCCAGCAGTGGCCGGGCCCATGCCGTCCAAGAGACCCAGTACTTC	CASSGRAHAVQETQYF
TRBJ2-1	TRBD1	NA	TRBV5-6	TGTGCCAGCAGCTTGGGTACCGGGACAGGTTACAATGAGCAGTTCTTC	CASSLGTGTGYNEQFF
TRBJ2-7	TRBD1	few	TRBV7-2	TGTGCCAGCAGCCCCGGACAGGGGGCGGACGAGCAGTACTTC	CASSPGQGADEQYF
TRBJ2-1	NA	few	TRBV6-2/TRBV6-3	TGTGCCAGCAGTTCGGCGTGGACCGGGACTGGGAATGAGCAGTTCTTC	CASSSAWTGTGNEQFF
TRBJ2-7	NA	few	TRBV5-6	TGTGCCAGCAGCTTCCAGGGAGTAGCCTACGAGCAGTACTTC	CASSFQGVAYEQYF
TRBJ2-1	TRBD2	NA	TRBV5-1	TGCGCCAGCAGCAGACCTAGCGGAGGAAGGGGTGAGCAGTTCTTC	CASSRPSGGRGEQFF
TRBJ2-1	NA	few	TRBV20-1	TGCAGTGCCTTTAGCGGAGGGCTTTACAATGAGCAGTTCTTC	CSAFSGGLYNEQFF
TRBJ2-1	NA	NA	TRBV4-3	TGCGCCAGCAGCCAAGAAGGATCTAGTCTCGCCAATGAGCAGTTCTTC	CASSQEGSSLANEQFF
TRBJ2-4	NA	NA	TRBV10-2	TGCGCCCGCTCCCGGCAAAACATTCAGTACTTC	CARSRQNIQYF
TRBJ2-2	TRBD1	NA	TRBV5-1	TGCGCCAGGGACAGGGACGCGAACACCGGGGAGCTGTTTTTT	CARDRDANTGELFF
TRBJ2-7	NA	many	TRBV29-1	TGCAGCGTTTTAGGGGGGTCTTCCTACGAGCAGTACTTC	CSVLGGSSYEQYF
TRBJ2-5	NA	many	TRBV28	TGTGCCAGCAGCCCCCCGATGGTGACCCAGTACTTC	CASSPPMVTQYF
TRBJ2-2	NA	few	TRBV6-2/TRBV6-3	TGTGCCAGCCAGGGGCGCCGGGAGACCGGGGAGCTGTTTTTT	CASQGRRETGELFF
TRBJ2-3	TRBD2	NA	TRBV5-1	TGCGCCAGCAGCTTTGGTCCAGCGGGAGTTGCAGATACGCAGTATTTT	CASSFGPAGVADTQYF
TRBJ2-7	NA	few	TRBV12-3/TRBV12-4	TGTGCCAGCAGTAGAGGTCAACTCGAGCAGTACTTC	CASSRGQLEQYF
TRBJ2-7	TRBD2	few	TRBV6-1	TGTGCCAGCAGTCGGACTAGCGGAGGGGCCGAGAGCGAGCAGTACTTC	CASSRTSGGAESEQYF
TRBJ1-2	NA	few	TRBV6-5	TGTGCCAGCAGTTACTCGACAGTCTATGGCTACACCTTC	CASSYSTVYGYTF
TRBJ2-1	NA	few	TRBV5-6	TGTGCCAGCAGGCCGACGAGCTCCTACAATGAGCAGTTCTTC	CASRPTSSYNEQFF
TRBJ2-5	NA	few	TRBV11-2	TGTGCCAGCAGCTTAGCGGTCCAAGAGACCCAGTACTTC	CASSLAVQETQYF
TRBJ2-5	NA	few	TRBV14	TGTGCCAGCAGCCCTCTGCTGCAAGAGACCCAGTACTTC	CASSPLLQETQYF
TRBJ2-2	NA	few	TRBV29-1	TGCAGCGCTGAGGGGCCCCTAGGAACCGGGGAGCTGTTTTTT	CSAEGPLGTGELFF
TRBJ2-5	NA	many	TRBV5-5	TGTGCCAGCAGCCCGCACCTACAAGAGACCCAGTACTTC	CASSPHLQETQYF
TRBJ2-3	TRBD1	NA	TRBV5-1	TGCGCCAGCAGCTTGGGTCCATCCGGGACAGCTAGCACAGATACGCAGTATTTT	CASSLGPSGTASTDTQYF
TRBJ2-7	NA	few	TRBV28	TGTGCCAGCAGTTTGAGGGCCGGTCTGAACGAGCAGTACTTC	CASSLRAGLNEQYF
TRBJ2-7	NA	few	TRBV12-3/TRBV12-4	TGTGCCAGCAGACATAGCTTCTCCTACGAGCAGTACTTC	CASRHSFSYEQYF
TRBJ2-1	NA	NA	TRBV28	TGTGCCAGTAATGATCCCTCCAAGGAGCAGTTCTTC	CASNDPSKEQFF
TRBJ2-1	NA	many	TRBV28	TGTGCCAGCGGACCCGGGACGGTGGGCAATGAGCAGTTCTTC	CASGPGTVGNEQFF
TRBJ2-3	NA	NA	TRBV20-1	TGCAGTGCTAGCGGAGGGGCCTGGGCAGATACGCAGTATTTT	CSASGGAWADTQYF
TRBJ1-1	TRBD1	NA	TRBV5-1	TGCGCCAGCAGCTTGGGGACAGGGATCACTGAAGCTTTCTTT	CASSLGTGITEAFF
TRBJ2-1	NA	NA	TRBV24-1	TGTGCCACCAGTGATCTTAGCGGAGGGGCTAACAATGAGCAGTTCTTC	CATSDLSGGANNEQFF
TRBJ2-5	NA	NA	TRBV5-1	TGCGCCAGCAGCTTATCTGGACACCTTCAAGAGACCCAGTACTTC	CASSLSGHLQETQYF
TRBJ2-2	NA	many	TRBV9	TGTGCCAGCAGCGTAGCAACCGGAGGGCGAACCGGGGAGCTGTTTTTT	CASSVATGGRTGELFF
TRBJ2-3	TRBD1	NA	TRBV5-1	TGCGCCAGCAGCTTAACAGGGGGGCCTCCTCACACAGATACGCAGTATTTT	CASSLTGGPPHTDTQYF
TRBJ1-5	NA	NA	TRBV21-1	TGTGCCAGCAGCAAAGCGCAGGACAGGGAGCGATATAGCAATCAGCCCCAGCATTTT	CASSKAQDRERYSNQPQHF
TRBJ1-3	TRBD1	NA	TRBV11-2	TGTGCCAGCAGCTTGGGACAGGGCTCTGGAAACACCATATATTTT	CASSLGQGSGNTIYF
TRBJ1-1	NA	few	TRBV2	TGTGCCAGCGAGGCGAACACTGAAGCTTTCTTT	CASEANTEAFF
TRBJ2-6	NA	NA	TRBV24-1	TGTGCCACCAGTCCCTCCCCAGGGGCCTATGGGGCCAACGTCCTGACTTTC	CATSPSPGAYGANVLTF
TRBJ2-1	NA	NA	TRBV7-2	TGTGCCAGCAGCTTGGGGGGAAAGGGGCAGTTCTTC	CASSLGGKGQFF
TRBJ1-2	NA	many	TRBV28	TGTGCCAGCAGTTTCCCGGAGGGAGGGAGGATCGGCTACACCTTC	CASSFPEGGRIGYTF
TRBJ2-7	NA	NA	TRBV7-2	TGTGCCAGCAGCTCCGCCCTAAGGGGGACCTACGAGCAGTACTTC	CASSSALRGTYEQYF
TRBJ2-7	NA	NA	TRBV7-9	TGTGCCAGCAGCTTAGTAATCGGGCCCAGCGATGAGCAGTACTTC	CASSLVIGPSDEQYF
TRBJ2-6	NA	many	TRBV9	TGTGCCAGCAGCCCCGGCAGTGCGAAAGGGGCCAACGTCCTGACTTTC	CASSPGSAKGANVLTF
TRBJ2-2	NA	few	TRBV12-3/TRBV12-4	TGTGCCAGCAGTTTAGAGAGATCGAGGTCCGCCGGGGAGCTGTTTTTT	CASSLERSRSAGELFF
TRBJ2-7	NA	NA	TRBV9	TGTGCCAGCAACCGAGGAGGGGGCAATTACGAGCAGTACTTC	CASNRGGGNYEQYF
TRBJ1-5	NA	NA	TRBV20-1	TGCAGTGCTAGTATTGGAAGGATTGATAATCAGCCCCAGCATTTT	CSASIGRIDNQPQHF
TRBJ2-1	NA	few	TRBV7-3	TGTGCCAGCAGCCACTCTGCCTACAATGAGCAGTTCTTC	CASSHSAYNEQFF
TRBJ2-7	TRBD2	few	TRBV4-3	TGCGCCAGCAGCCAACTTGCGGGAGGTGTCGACGAGCAGTACTTC	CASSQLAGGVDEQYF
TRBJ1-2	NA	few	TRBV4-3	TGCGCCAGCAGCCAAGAAGCAGGGACCTATGGCTACACCTTC	CASSQEAGTYGYTF
TRBJ2-3	TRBD2	NA	TRBV20-1	TGCAGTGCTAACGCTCGGACTAGCGGGAGCACAGATACGCAGTATTTT	CSANARTSGSTDTQYF
TRBJ2-2	NA	many	TRBV29-1	TGCAGCGTTGGATCCCGGGACGCCGGGGAGCTGTTTTTT	CSVGSRDAGELFF
TRBJ1-4	NA	NA	TRBV28	TGTGCCAGCAGGCCCTCAGGGGCTAATGAAAAACTGTTTTTT	CASRPSGANEKLFF
TRBJ1-4	TRBD1	NA	TRBV5-1	TGCGCCAGCAGCTTGGTTAGGGGGCCAACTAATGAAAAACTGTTTTTT	CASSLVRGPTNEKLFF
TRBJ2-3	TRBD2	NA	TRBV4-2	TGTGCCAGCAGCCATAGCGGCGGGACTAGCGGAGGGAGGACAGATACGCAGTATTTT	CASSHSGGTSGGRTDTQYF